Each of the 32 T cell receptor beta chains below was sequenced from the same sample in a study of blood T cell repertoires in COVID-19. Sequencing used immunoSEQ multiplex PCR; TCRdb keeps in-frame clones, though not all of them. Altogether roughly 230,000 clones are present, around 81% being singletons, with the ten largest covering about 3.5%. The sequenced material came from PBMCs or T cells enriched from blood (not recorded which). Receptors originate from a man aged 50 to 59 who had recovered from COVID-19.

The chain is built from TRBV19 and TRBJ1-1; D is uncertain. V was pared by 8 bases and J by 5 bases, with 9 bases between. CDR3 size: 11 residues. Germline V gene data show CDR1 as LNHDA and CDR2 as SQIVND (reference sequence). CDR3 in amino acids: CASFRWTEAFF. As DNA, the CDR3 is TGTGCCAGTTTCCGGTGGACTGAAGCTTTCTTT. Looking up the rest from reference TRBV19 and TRBJ1-1 gives the full variable domain: DGGITQSPKYLFRKEGQNVTLSCEQNLNHDAMYWYRQDPGQGLRLIYYSQIVNDFQKGDIAEGYSVSREKKESFPLTVTSAQKNPTAFYLCASFRWTEAFFGQGTRLTVV.

The chain is built from TRBV21-1 and TRBJ1-3; the table's D call, TRBD1, has no DNA check behind it. TRBV21-1 represents a pseudogene. This CDR3 comprises 13 residues. CDR3 bases: TGTGCCACCCCGGACAGCTCTGGAAACACCATATATTTT. Its translation: CATPDSSGNTIYF.

This chain uses TRBV10-3 with TRBJ1-2; D unclear. The germline CDR1 and CDR2 sequences are ENHRY and SYGVKD. This CDR3 contains 15 residues. The ends were cut back, 0 bases at V and 6 bases at J, with 14 bases in the middle. The DNA of the CDR3 is TGTGCCATCAGTGAGTCTCCAGGATACTCCGATGGCTACACCTTC. Translation: CAISESPGYSDGYTF.

V is TRBV19 and J is TRBJ1-5; weak D call: TRBD1 (6 bases). Germline CDR1 is LNHDA and CDR2 is SQIVND (reference sequence). CDR3 size: 14 residues. Trimming stripped 3 bases from V and 5 bases from J, with 11 bases between. The CDR3 protein is CASSMMGGHQPQHF. The CDR3 DNA follows: TGTGCCAGTAGTATGATGGGGGGGCATCAGCCCCAGCATTTT.

This chain links TRBV5-8 with TRBJ2-1, with TRBD2 as a possible D gene (7 bases). V was cut by 2 bases and J by 0 bases, with 9 bases left in between. There are 15 residues in the CDR3. CDR1 and CDR2 from the germline V gene are SGHTS and YDEGEE. The CDR3 nucleotides are TGTGCCAGCAGCTTAGGGGGGGGCTCCTACAATGAGCAGTTCTTC. Translated, it gives CASSLGGGSYNEQFF.

V usage is TRBV7-2 and J usage is TRBJ2-3, with TRBD1 as a possible D gene (6 bases). CDR1 is SGHTA and CDR2 is FQGNSA in the germline V gene. The V end was cut by 6 bases, the J end by 9 bases, with 16 bases between. CDR3 length equals 13 residues. The CDR3 sequence: CASSPQGSSTQYF. The CDR3 DNA reads TGTGCCAGCAGTCCACAGGGCTCATCCACGCAGTATTTT.

The chain joins TRBV3-1 (or the pseudogene TRBV3-2) to TRBJ2-2, with D hard to call. The CDR3 is made up of 14 amino acids. CDR1 and CDR2 (germline): LGHDT, YNNKEL (reference sequence). V lost 10 bases and J 6 bases, leaving 18 bases between the germline ends. The CDR3 sequence is CATSVLEPAGELFF. In DNA form, the CDR3 reads TGTGCCACGTCGGTTTTGGAGCCGGCCGGGGAGCTGTTTTTT.

The gene calls are TRBV6-2 or TRBV6-3 and TRBJ2-5; D is uncertain. Germline CDR1 and CDR2: MNHEY and SVGEGT. The length of the CDR3 is 11 residues. Trimming removed 4 bases from V and 4 bases from J, with 4 bases in between. The CDR3 sequence is CASSSRETQYF. Written as DNA, the CDR3 is TGTGCCAGCAGTTCTCGAGAGACCCAGTACTTC.

This clone was recorded only once. The CDR3 spells CASSLQGVRNTIYF. CDR3 nucleotides: TGTGCCAGCAGCTTGCAGGGGGTAAGAAACACCATATATTTT. The chain links TRBV5-6 to TRBJ1-3; the match to TRBD1 covers 7 bases. This CDR3 has 14 amino acids. V lost 1 base, J lost 5 bases, and 3 bases stayed unmatched. Per germline, CDR1 SGHDT and CDR2 YYEEEE.

This clone occurred a few times. The rearrangement joins TRBV11-3 to TRBJ2-7, with 11 bases matching TRBD1. The germline V gene has CDR1 SGHNT and CDR2 YENEEA. This CDR3 contains 15 residues. The ends lost 5 bases at V and 3 bases at J; junction bases unmatched: 6. CDR3: CASSTTGTGGYEQYF. The CDR3 bases are TGTGCCAGCAGCACAACCGGGACAGGGGGCTACGAGCAGTACTTC.

This clone has at least ten counts. CDR3 nucleotide sequence: TGTGCCAGCAGTCCTTACAGGGCTGTGAACACTGAAGCTTTCTTT. Translated, it gives CASSPYRAVNTEAFF. The V call is TRBV27, the J call TRBJ1-1, with D perhaps TRBD1 (6 bases). This CDR3 is 15 amino acids long. Germline CDR1 and CDR2: MNHEY and SMNVEV (reference sequence). Trimming shortened V by 5 bases and J by 0 bases, and 13 bases separated the two germline ends.

The chain recombines TRBV3-1 (or the pseudogene TRBV3-2) with TRBJ2-2; possibly TRBD2 for D (6 bases). The V gene's germline CDR1 is LGHDT and CDR2 YNNKEL (reference sequence). CDR3 length equals 17 residues. With 1 base removed from V and 4 bases from J, the gap between germline ends came to 16 bases. CDR3 coding DNA: TGTGCCAGCAGCCAAGTTCGGGATCCCGGGGGCACCGGGGAGCTGTTTTTT. It translates to CASSQVRDPGGTGELFF.

The chain uses TRBV7-2 and TRBJ2-7, with 7 nucleotides matching TRBD2. V was pared by 6 bases and J by 2 bases, with 7 bases of the junction left unmatched. Germline CDR1 and CDR2: SGHTA and FQGNSA. The CDR3 runs to 14 residues. The CDR3 here is CASRKAGAAYEQYF. The CDR3, as DNA: TGTGCCAGCAGAAAGGCGGGAGCCGCCTACGAGCAGTACTTC. The entire variable domain, with the rest obtained from reference TRBV7-2 and TRBJ2-7, is as follows: GAGVSQSPSNKVTEKGKDVELRCDPISGHTALYWYRQSLGQGLEFLIYFQGNSAPDKSGLPSDRFSAERTGGSVSTLTIQRTQQEDSAVYLCASRKAGAAYEQYFGPGTRLTVT.

With regard to this clone: One end of the junction is discordant with germline, which a read error may explain. This sequence joins TRBV24-1 and TRBJ1-2; D possibly corresponds to TRBD1 (5 bases). Germline V gives CDR1 KGHDR, CDR2 SFDVKD. The CDR3 covers 10 residues. CDR3 sequence (DNA): TGTGCCACCAGTGATGGGGCCTCTAAGTTC. Translation: CATSDGASKF.

This clone was found once. CDR3 sequence: CASSSEPFLGANVLTF. Here the CDR3 DNA reads TGCGCCAGCAGCTCAGAACCGTTTTTAGGGGCCAACGTCCTGACTTTC. The chain recombines TRBV5-1 with TRBJ2-6; D not resolved. Trimming left V 3 bases short and J 4 bases short, with 14 bases between. Germline assignment: CDR1 SGHRS and CDR2 YFSETQ. The CDR3 covers 16 residues.

The chain is built from TRBV6-1 and TRBJ2-6, with TRBD2 matching 8 bases. The V segment lost 3 bases and the J segment 3 bases; nucleotides outside the gene matches: 13. The V gene's germline CDR1 is MNHNS and CDR2 SASEGT. This CDR3 has 19 amino acids. The CDR3 reads CASSDAGGRFGVGANVLTF. The DNA for the CDR3 is TGTGCCAGCAGTGATGCGGGAGGAAGATTTGGGGTTGGGGCCAACGTCCTGACTTTC.

There are a few counts of this clone. V and J are TRBV20-1 and TRBJ2-7, with D perhaps matching TRBD2 (6 bases). CDR3 length equals 15 residues. Germline-derived CDR1 and CDR2 are DFQATT and SNEGSKA (reference sequence). V was clipped by 3 bases and J by 6 bases, with 21 bases between them. CDR3 DNA sequence: TGCAGTGCTAGTTTTGGGAGGTCATTTGACGTCGAGCAGTACTTC. This gives the protein CSASFGRSFDVEQYF.

The rearrangement joins TRBV7-3 to TRBJ2-3; D is perhaps TRBD2 (5 bases). The V gene lost 3 bases and the J gene lost 4 bases, with 8 bases spanning the gap. Germline loops: CDR1 SGHTA, CDR2 FQGTGA. This CDR3 is built from 13 residues. CDR3 nucleotide sequence: TGTGCCAGCAGCTTCATCGGGGCAGATACGCAGTATTTT. It codes for CASSFIGADTQYF.

The chain joins TRBV27 to TRBJ1-5, with TRBD1 matching 7 bases. After removal of 5 bases from V and 0 bases from J, the junction contained 10 bases not matched to a gene. CDR3 size: 17 residues. In germline, CDR1 is MNHEY, CDR2 SMNVEV (reference sequence). Here the CDR3 DNA reads TGTGCCAGCAGTGATCGGGACAGATCAGATAGCAATCAGCCCCAGCATTTT. Protein sequence: CASSDRDRSDSNQPQHF.

The chain carries TRBV5-4 and TRBJ1-2; possibly TRBD1 for D (5 bases). Trimming took 5 bases from V and 2 from J, leaving 16 bases between them. Germline values: CDR1 SGHNT, CDR2 YYREEE (reference sequence). The CDR3 runs to 15 residues. This CDR3 reads CASSADSGQNYGYTF. DNA of the CDR3: TGTGCCAGCAGTGCCGATAGCGGACAAAACTATGGCTACACCTTC.

The chain has TRBV30 and TRBJ2-5, with D possibly TRBD2 on 6 matching bases. V was shortened by 5 bases and J by 4 bases, with 11 bases between the two germline ends. Germline V gene lookup returns CDR1 GTSNPN and CDR2 SVGIG (reference sequence). This CDR3 is built from 12 residues. Written as DNA, the CDR3 is TGTGCCTGGGGGTCCGGGGGAGAGACCCAGTACTTC. As protein: CAWGSGGETQYF.

The chain uses TRBV2 and TRBJ1-4; D is perhaps TRBD1 (6 bases). The CDR3 sequence is 15 residues long. Trimming pared 7 bases from V and 6 bases from J, leaving 18 bases between. Germline V CDR1 and CDR2: SNHLY, FYNNEI. CDR3 residues: CASNGQYMGYEKLFF. The CDR3 bases are TGTGCCAGCAACGGACAGTATATGGGGTATGAAAAACTGTTTTTT.

J is TRBJ2-1 and V is TRBV12-5; TRBD1 agrees at 10 bases. Losses at the gene ends were 1 base for V and 7 bases for J; bases not matched to a gene: 1. CDR1 is LGHNT, CDR2 FRNRAP, per germline. This CDR3 contains 14 residues. CDR3 DNA: TGTGCTAGTGGTTTGGGACAGGGGGCAAATGAGCAGTTCTTC. Its protein is CASGLGQGANEQFF.

V is TRBV27 and J is TRBJ2-2; D perhaps matches TRBD1 (5 bases). Deletions cut 1 base from V and 6 bases from J, with 18 bases between. CDR1 and CDR2 from the germline V gene are MNHEY and SMNVEV (reference sequence). The CDR3 is 17 residues long. CDR3 sequence reads: CASSLLAPDTYPGELFF. DNA of the CDR3: TGTGCCAGCAGTTTATTGGCACCGGACACCTACCCCGGGGAGCTGTTTTTT.

The J gene is TRBJ2-3, the V gene TRBV5-1, with TRBD2 matching over 8 bases. Losses at the gene ends were 0 bases for V and 2 bases for J; bases not matched to a gene: 5. The CDR3 is made up of 16 amino acids. Per the germline V gene, CDR1 is SGHRS and CDR2 is YFSETQ. CDR3 DNA sequence: TGCGCCAGCAGCTTGGCCGGGAGGGAGTACACAGATACGCAGTATTTT. Protein: CASSLAGREYTDTQYF.

The CDR3 DNA sequence: TGTGCCACAGCCGGGAGGAACCTTGAAGCTTTCTTT. As protein: CATAGRNLEAFF. V and J are TRBV15 and TRBJ1-1; D unresolved. V shed 9 bases and J shed 7 bases, with 15 bases lying between them. This CDR3 has 12 residues. Per the germline V gene, CDR1 is LNHNV and CDR2 is YYDKDF (reference sequence). Full variable domain (remainder filled in from reference TRBV15 and TRBJ1-1): DAMVIQNPRYQVTQFGKPVTLSCSQTLNHNVMYWYQQKSSQAPKLLFHYYDKDFNNEADTPDNFQSRRPNTSFCFLDIRSPGLGDTAMYLCATAGRNLEAFFGQGTRLTVV.

Concerning this clone: This CDR3 is also generated by other DNA sequences in the sample. The chain links TRBV7-3 to TRBJ1-1; TRBD1 matches at 7 bases. Germline CDR1 SGHTA, CDR2 FQGTGA. The CDR3 sequence is 14 residues long. V dropped 5 bases and J dropped 5; count of bases not matched to a gene: 8. The CDR3 spells CASSLGGLGTEAFF. The CDR3 DNA sequence: TGTGCCAGCAGCCTAGGGGGCTTGGGGACTGAAGCTTTCTTT.

V gene TRBV30 combines with J gene TRBJ1-6; TRBD1 matches at 8 bases. Germline V gene sequence: CDR1 GTSNPN, CDR2 SVGIG (reference sequence). The CDR3 is 15 residues long. Losses at the gene ends were 3 bases for V and 10 bases for J; bases not matched to a gene: 11. As DNA, the CDR3 is TGTGCCTGGAGCTATCCCGGGACAGGAGGCTCACCCCTCCACTTT. This encodes CAWSYPGTGGSPLHF.

The chain carries TRBV2 and TRBJ2-3; 11 nucleotides match TRBD2. J gave up 1 base and V 1 base, and 1 base lay outside the gene matches. This CDR3 has 16 residues. In germline, CDR1 is SNHLY, CDR2 FYNNEI. The DNA of the CDR3 is TGTGCCAGCAGTGAAGGGGGACTAGCGGGCACAGATACGCAGTATTTT. It codes for CASSEGGLAGTDTQYF.

The rearrangement joins TRBV6-5 to TRBJ1-5; the D is unclear. This CDR3 spans 13 amino acids. Trimming took 5 bases from V and 3 from J, leaving 8 bases between them. CDR1 is MNHEY and CDR2 is SVGAGI in the germline V gene. CDR3 sequence: CASSPDFNQPQHF. The CDR3 bases are TGTGCCAGCAGTCCAGACTTCAATCAGCCCCAGCATTTT.

This chain uses TRBV19 with TRBJ2-7; TRBD1 matches at 7 bases. The junction had 8 bases not matched to a gene; V was cut back by 2 bases and J by 4 bases. This CDR3 is 15 amino acids long. The germline CDR1 and CDR2 sequences are LNHDA and SQIVND (reference sequence). The CDR3 region is CASSIRGGAGYEQYF. The CDR3 DNA follows: TGTGCCAGTAGTATAAGAGGGGGCGCGGGTTACGAGCAGTACTTC.

A single count supports this clone. The chain carries TRBV6-2 or TRBV6-3 and TRBJ2-3; D unresolved. This CDR3 contains 15 residues. The V end was cut by 2 bases, the J end by 0 bases, with 9 bases between. Germline lookup yields CDR1 MNHEY and CDR2 SVGEGT. CDR3 loop: CASSYLATSTDTQYF. The CDR3 DNA reads as TGTGCCAGCAGTTACCTTGCGACTAGCACAGATACGCAGTATTTT.